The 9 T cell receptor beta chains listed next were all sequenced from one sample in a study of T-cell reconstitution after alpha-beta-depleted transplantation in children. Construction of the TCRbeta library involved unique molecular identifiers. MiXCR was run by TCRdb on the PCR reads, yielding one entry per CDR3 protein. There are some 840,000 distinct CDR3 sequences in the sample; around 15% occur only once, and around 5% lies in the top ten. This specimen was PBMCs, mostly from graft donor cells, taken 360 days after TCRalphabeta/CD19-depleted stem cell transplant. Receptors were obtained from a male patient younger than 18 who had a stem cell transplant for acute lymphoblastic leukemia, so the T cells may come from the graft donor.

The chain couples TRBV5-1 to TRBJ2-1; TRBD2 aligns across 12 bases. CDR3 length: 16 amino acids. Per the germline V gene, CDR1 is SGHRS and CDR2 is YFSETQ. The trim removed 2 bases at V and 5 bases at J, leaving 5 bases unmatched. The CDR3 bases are TGCGCCAGCAGCTTTGGACTAGCGGGAAGACACAATGAGCAGTTCTTC. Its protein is CASSFGLAGRHNEQFF. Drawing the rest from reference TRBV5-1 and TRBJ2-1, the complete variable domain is KAGVTQTPRYLIKTRGQQVTLSCSPISGHRSVSWYQQTPGQGLQFLFEYFSETQRNKGNFPGRFSGRQFSNSRSEMNVSTLELGDSALYLCASSFGLAGRHNEQFFGPGTRLTVL.

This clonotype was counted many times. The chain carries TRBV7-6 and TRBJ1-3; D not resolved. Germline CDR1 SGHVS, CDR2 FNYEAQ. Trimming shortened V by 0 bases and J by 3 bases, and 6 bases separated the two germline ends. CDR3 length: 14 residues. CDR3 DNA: TGTGCCAGCAGCTTAGCGAATTTTGGAAACACCATATATTTT. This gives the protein CASSLANFGNTIYF.

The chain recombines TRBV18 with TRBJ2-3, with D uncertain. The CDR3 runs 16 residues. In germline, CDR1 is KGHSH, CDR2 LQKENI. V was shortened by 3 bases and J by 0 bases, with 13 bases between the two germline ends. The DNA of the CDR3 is TGTGCCAGCTCACCCCTCCCGCGTGGTAGCACAGATACGCAGTATTTT. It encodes CASSPLPRGSTDTQYF. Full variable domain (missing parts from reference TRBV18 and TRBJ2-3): NAGVMQNPRHLVRRRGQEARLRCSPMKGHSHVYWYRQLPEEGLKFMVYLQKENIIDESGMPKERFSAEFPKEGPSILRIQQVVRGDSAAYFCASSPLPRGSTDTQYFGPGTRLTVL.

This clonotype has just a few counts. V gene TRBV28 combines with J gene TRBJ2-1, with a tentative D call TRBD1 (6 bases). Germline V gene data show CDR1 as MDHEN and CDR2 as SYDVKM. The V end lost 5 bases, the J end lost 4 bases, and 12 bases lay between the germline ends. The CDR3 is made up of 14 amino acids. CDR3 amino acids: CASSPRQVYNEQFF. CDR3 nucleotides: TGTGCCAGCAGTCCTCGACAGGTATACAATGAGCAGTTCTTC.

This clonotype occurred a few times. CDR3 loop: CASSYSRGDYGYTF. In DNA form, the CDR3 reads TGTGCCAGCAGTTACTCTCGGGGGGACTATGGCTACACCTTC. The rearrangement links TRBV6-5 to TRBJ1-2; the D gene is possibly TRBD1 (5 bases). Trimming left V 0 bases short and J 3 bases short, with 8 bases between. Germline CDR1 is MNHEY and CDR2 is SVGAGI. The CDR3 has 14 residues.

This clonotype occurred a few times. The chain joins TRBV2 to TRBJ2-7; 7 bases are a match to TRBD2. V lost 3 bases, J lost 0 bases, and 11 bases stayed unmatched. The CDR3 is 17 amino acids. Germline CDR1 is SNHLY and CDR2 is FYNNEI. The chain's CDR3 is CASSEKPLWTSSYEQYF. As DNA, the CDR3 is TGTGCCAGCAGTGAGAAGCCCCTATGGACTAGCTCCTACGAGCAGTACTTC. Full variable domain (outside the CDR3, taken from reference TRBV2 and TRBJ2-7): EPEVTQTPSHQVTQMGQEVILRCVPISNHLYFYWYRQILGQKVEFLVSFYNNEISEKSEIFDDQFSVERPDGSNFTLKIRSTKLEDSAMYFCASSEKPLWTSSYEQYFGPGTRLTVT.

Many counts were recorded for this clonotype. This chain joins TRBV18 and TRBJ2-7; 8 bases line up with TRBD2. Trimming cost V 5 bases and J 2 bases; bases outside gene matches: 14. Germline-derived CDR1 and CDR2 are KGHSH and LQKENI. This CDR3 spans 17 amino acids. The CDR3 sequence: CASSSLPGLVGTYEQYF. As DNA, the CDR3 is TGTGCCAGCTCATCGTTACCGGGACTAGTAGGAACCTACGAGCAGTACTTC.

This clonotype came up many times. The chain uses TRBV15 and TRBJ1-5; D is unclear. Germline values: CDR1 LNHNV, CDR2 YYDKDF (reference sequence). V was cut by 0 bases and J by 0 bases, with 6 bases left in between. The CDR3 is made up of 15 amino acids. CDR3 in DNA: TGTGCCACCAGCAGAGATGGCCGTAGCAATCAGCCCCAGCATTTT. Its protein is CATSRDGRSNQPQHF.

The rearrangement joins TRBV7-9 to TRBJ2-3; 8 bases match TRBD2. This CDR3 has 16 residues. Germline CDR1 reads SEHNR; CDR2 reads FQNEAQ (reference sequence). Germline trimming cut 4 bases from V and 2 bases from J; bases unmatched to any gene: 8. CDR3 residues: CASSSWGGRYTDTQYF. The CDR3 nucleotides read TGTGCCAGCAGCTCCTGGGGCGGGAGGTACACAGATACGCAGTATTTT.